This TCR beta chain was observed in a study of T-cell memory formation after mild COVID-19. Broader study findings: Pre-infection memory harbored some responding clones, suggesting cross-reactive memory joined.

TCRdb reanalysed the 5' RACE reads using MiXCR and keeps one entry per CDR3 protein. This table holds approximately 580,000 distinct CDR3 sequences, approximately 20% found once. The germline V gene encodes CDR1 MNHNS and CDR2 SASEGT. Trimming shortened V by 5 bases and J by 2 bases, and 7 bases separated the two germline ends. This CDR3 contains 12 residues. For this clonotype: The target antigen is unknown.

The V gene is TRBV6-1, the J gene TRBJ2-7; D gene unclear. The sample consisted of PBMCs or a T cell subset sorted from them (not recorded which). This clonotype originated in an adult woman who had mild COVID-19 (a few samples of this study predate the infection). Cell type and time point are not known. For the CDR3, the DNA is TGTGCCAGCAGTTCAAAGACCTACGAGCAGTACTTC. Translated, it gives CASSSKTYEQYF.